This entry features one TCR beta chain sequence. Its antigen is currently unknown. This sample is drawn from a study of shared clonotypes between healthy human individuals. Study context: With ages of 18 to 49, the donors were a couple of women and three men. Study-level findings and limits: Estimated clonotype richness was generally higher in naive than memory subsets. The generation probabilities recorded for non-shared clonotypes fell below those of clonotypes shared by all four donors. The researchers took only blood, and tissue repertoires probably look different.

Assay used: immunoSEQ multiplex PCR; TCRdb lists only in-frame clones, some missing. Of under 600,000 clones in the sample, 97% were seen once. The CDR3 totals 16 residues. Germline CDR1 and CDR2: LNHDA and SQIVND (reference sequence). Trimming at V came to 9 bases and at J to 1 base, leaving 8 bases not matched to a gene. The rearrangement uses TRBV19 and TRBJ1-5, with TRBD1 matching over 11 bases. Source material: naive CD4+ T cells sorted from blood. Stated subset: CD45RA+ positively selected. This receptor was obtained from a woman younger than 45 in good health. The CDR3 loop reads CASRTGGLLSNQPQHF. Here the CDR3 DNA reads TGTGCCAGCAGGACAGGGGGCCTTTTGAGCAATCAGCCCCAGCATTTT.